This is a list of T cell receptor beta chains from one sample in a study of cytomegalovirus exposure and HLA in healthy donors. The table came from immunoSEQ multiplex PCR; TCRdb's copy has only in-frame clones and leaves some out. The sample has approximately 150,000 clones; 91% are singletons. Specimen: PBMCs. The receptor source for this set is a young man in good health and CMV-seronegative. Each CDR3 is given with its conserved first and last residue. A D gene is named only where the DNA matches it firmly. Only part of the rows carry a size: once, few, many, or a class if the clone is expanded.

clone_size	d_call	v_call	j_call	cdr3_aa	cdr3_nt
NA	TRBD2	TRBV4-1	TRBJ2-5	CASSQGPSGGAGETQYF	TGCGCCAGCAGCCAAGGACCCAGCGGGGGGGCCGGTGAGACCCAGTACTTC
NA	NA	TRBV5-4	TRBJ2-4	CASRTWEGDIQYF	TGTGCCAGCAGGACCTGGGAAGGGGACATTCAGTACTTC
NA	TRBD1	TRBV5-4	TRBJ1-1	CASSGTANTEAFF	TGTGCCAGCAGCGGGACAGCCAACACTGAAGCTTTCTTT
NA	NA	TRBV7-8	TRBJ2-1	CASSLAWAGISSYNEQFF	TGTGCCAGCAGCTTAGCGTGGGCAGGCATAAGCTCCTACAATGAGCAGTTCTTC
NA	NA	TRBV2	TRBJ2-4	CASTDQYGDIQYF	TGTGCCAGCACCGATCAATACGGGGACATTCAGTACTTC
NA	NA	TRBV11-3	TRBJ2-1	CASSWRGGGAESYNEQFF	TGTGCCAGCAGCTGGCGGGGCGGAGGGGCAGAGTCCTACAATGAGCAGTTCTTC
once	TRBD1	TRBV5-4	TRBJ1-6	CASSAKDRVASPLHF	TGTGCCAGCAGCGCGAAGGACAGGGTGGCGTCACCCCTCCACTTT
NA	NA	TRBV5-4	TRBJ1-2	CASSLAGFDYGYTF	TGTGCCAGCAGCTTGGCGGGTTTTGACTATGGCTACACCTTC
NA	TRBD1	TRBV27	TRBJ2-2	CASRPTGGTGELFF	TGTGCCAGCAGGCCTACAGGGGGCACCGGGGAGCTGTTTTTT
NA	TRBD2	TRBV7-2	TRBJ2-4	CASSLGRANVKNIQYF	TGTGCCAGCAGCCTCGGGAGGGCCAACGTCAAAAACATTCAGTACTTC
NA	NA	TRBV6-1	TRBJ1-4	CASRDWGADEKLFF	TGTGCCAGCCGAGATTGGGGCGCGGATGAAAAACTGTTTTTT
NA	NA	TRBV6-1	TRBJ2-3	CASRYRRTSTDTQYF	TGTGCCAGCAGATACAGGAGAACTAGCACAGATACGCAGTATTTT
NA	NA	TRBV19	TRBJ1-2	CASSGVDTHRYGYTF	TGTGCCAGTAGTGGAGTGGACACTCATCGCTATGGCTACACCTTC
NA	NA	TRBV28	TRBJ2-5	CASSLVGVAQYF	TGTGCCAGCAGTTTAGTAGGGGTCGCCCAGTACTTC
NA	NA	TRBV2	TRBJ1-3	CASSDWGVNAGGNTIYF	TGTGCCAGCAGTGATTGGGGGGTAAATGCGGGTGGAAACACCATATATTTT
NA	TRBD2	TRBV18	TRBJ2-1	CASSSKGLAGGNEQFF	TGTGCCAGCTCATCAAAGGGACTAGCGGGAGGGAATGAGCAGTTCTTC
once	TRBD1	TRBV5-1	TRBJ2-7	CASRLRGQGSYEQYF	TGCGCCAGCAGACTGAGGGGGCAGGGATCCTACGAGCAGTACTTC
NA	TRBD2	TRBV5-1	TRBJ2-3	CASSSGTSGTHKYF	TGCGCCAGCAGCTCCGGGACTAGCGGGACACATAAGTATTTT
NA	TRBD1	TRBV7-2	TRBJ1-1	CASSTRRGQRNSEAFF	TGTGCCAGCAGCACAAGAAGGGGACAGAGAAATAGTGAAGCTTTCTTT
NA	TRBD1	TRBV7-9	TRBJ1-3	CASSSVTGKSGNTIYF	TGTGCCAGCAGCTCCGTGACAGGGAAATCTGGAAACACCATATATTTT
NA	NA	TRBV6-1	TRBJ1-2	CASSEARGQYGYTF	TGTGCCAGCAGTGAAGCGCGGGGTCAGTATGGCTACACCTTC
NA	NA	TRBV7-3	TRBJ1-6	CASSFRINSPLHF	TGTGCCAGCAGCTTTAGAATCAATTCACCCCTCCACTTT
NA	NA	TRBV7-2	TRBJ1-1	CASSLVMEAFF	TGTGCCAGCAGCTTAGTTATGGAAGCTTTCTTT